This is a list of T cell receptor beta chains from one sample in a study of T cells in Graves' hyperthyroidism and ophthalmopathy. TCRdb fed the multiplex PCR reads into MiXCR, producing one record per CDR3 protein. The sample lists roughly 500,000 distinct CDR3 sequences, 35% to 55% occurring once. Sequencing input: peripheral blood or thyroid tissue (not recorded which). Every receptor here comes from an adult woman with Graves' disease, either hyperthyroidism or ophthalmopathy (not recorded which). Both conserved end residues are part of each CDR3. A D gene is named only where the DNA matches it firmly. Rows give clone size only sometimes, using once, few, many, or a class for an expanded clone.

clone size	V gene	J gene	D gene	CDR3 DNA	CDR3 protein
-	TRBV7-3	TRBJ2-6	-	TGTGCCAGCAGCTCAGACACGTACACCGGGGCCAACGTCCTGACTTTC	CASSSDTYTGANVLTF
once	TRBV10-3	TRBJ1-1	-	TGTGCCATCAGTGAGTTAGCCGCCTGGGACCCGTTGGGGACTGAAGCTTTCTTT	CAISELAAWDPLGTEAFF
many	TRBV10-3	TRBJ2-5	-	TGTGCCATCAGTGAGGGGCCCCCGGTGGAGACCCAGTACTTC	CAISEGPPVETQYF
-	TRBV15	TRBJ1-5	-	TGTGCCACCAGCAGTTCAGGGGCCCAAAATCAGCCCCAGCATTTT	CATSSSGAQNQPQHF
-	TRBV29-1	TRBJ1-1	TRBD1	TGCAGCGTTGAAGGAGCCGTGAGACAGGGGGCCTCGTGGGCTTTCTTT	CSVEGAVRQGASWAFF
-	TRBV5-5	TRBJ2-5	-	TGTGCCACCAAACCCGCCGGGGCGACGGAGACCCAGTACTTC	CATKPAGATETQYF
-	TRBV7-2	TRBJ1-4	TRBD1	TGTGCCAGCAGCCTGGGACAGGGTTGGAAACTGTTTTTT	CASSLGQGWKLFF
many	TRBV19	TRBJ2-7	TRBD2	TGTGCCAGTAGTCAAAATAGCGGGTTAACGGCCTACGAGCAGTACTTC	CASSQNSGLTAYEQYF
many	TRBV19	TRBJ1-5	-	TGTGCCAGTAGTATATTGAACACCGAAAATCAGCCCCAGCATTTT	CASSILNTENQPQHF
-	TRBV15	TRBJ1-2	-	TGTGCCACCAGCAGGCCTAACGACTATGGCTACACCTTC	CATSRPNDYGYTF
few	TRBV2	TRBJ2-2	TRBD1	TGTGCCAGCAGGACAGGGGCCGGGGAGCTGTTTTTT	CASRTGAGELFF
many	TRBV2	TRBJ2-5	TRBD2	TGTGCCAGGGGGACTAGCGGGTCACAAGAGACCCAGTACTTC	CARGTSGSQETQYF
once	TRBV14	TRBJ1-2	TRBD1	TGTGCCAGCAGCCAACTCTCTACGGGACAGGGTCGGGACGGCTACACCTTC	CASSQLSTGQGRDGYTF
many	TRBV10-1	TRBJ2-7	TRBD2	TGCGCCAGCAGTGAGGGGCGCGGGAGGTCTTACGAGCAGTACTTC	CASSEGRGRSYEQYF
few	TRBV6-5	TRBJ1-6	-	TGTGCCAGCAGTAGAAGTGTTCGATCGCTTAATTCACCCCTCCACTTT	CASSRSVRSLNSPLHF
many	TRBV10-3	TRBJ1-1	-	TGTGCCATCAGGAGCGACCTGAACACTGAAGCTTTCTTT	CAIRSDLNTEAFF
-	TRBV24-1	TRBJ2-7	-	TGTGCCACCAGTGACCCCACTGGCGCAGGTGATTCCTACGAGCAGTACTTC	CATSDPTGAGDSYEQYF
-	TRBV15	TRBJ1-2	-	TGTGCCACCAGCTTAGACGGAAACTATGGCTACACCTTC	CATSLDGNYGYTF
many	TRBV11-2	TRBJ2-7	-	TGTGCCAGCTCGAGGGAATTCGCCTACGAGCAGTACTTC	CASSREFAYEQYF
many	TRBV7-2	TRBJ1-6	TRBD1	TGTGCCAGCAGACCCGGGACAGCCTATTCACCCCTCCACTTT	CASRPGTAYSPLHF
many	TRBV10-3	TRBJ1-6	-	TGTGCCATCCGGGGCCAAAATTCACCCCTCCACTTT	CAIRGQNSPLHF